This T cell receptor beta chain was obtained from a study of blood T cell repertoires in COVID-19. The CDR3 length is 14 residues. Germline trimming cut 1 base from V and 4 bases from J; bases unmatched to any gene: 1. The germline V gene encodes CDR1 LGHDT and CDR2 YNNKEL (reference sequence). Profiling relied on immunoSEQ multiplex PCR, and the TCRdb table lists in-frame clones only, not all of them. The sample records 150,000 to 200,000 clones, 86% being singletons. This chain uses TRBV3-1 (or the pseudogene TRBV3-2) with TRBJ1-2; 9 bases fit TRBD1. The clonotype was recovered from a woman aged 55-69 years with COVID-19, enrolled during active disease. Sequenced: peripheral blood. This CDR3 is CASSQGQGVYGYTF. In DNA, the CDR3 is TGTGCCAGCAGCCAAGGACAGGGGGTCTATGGCTACACCTTC.